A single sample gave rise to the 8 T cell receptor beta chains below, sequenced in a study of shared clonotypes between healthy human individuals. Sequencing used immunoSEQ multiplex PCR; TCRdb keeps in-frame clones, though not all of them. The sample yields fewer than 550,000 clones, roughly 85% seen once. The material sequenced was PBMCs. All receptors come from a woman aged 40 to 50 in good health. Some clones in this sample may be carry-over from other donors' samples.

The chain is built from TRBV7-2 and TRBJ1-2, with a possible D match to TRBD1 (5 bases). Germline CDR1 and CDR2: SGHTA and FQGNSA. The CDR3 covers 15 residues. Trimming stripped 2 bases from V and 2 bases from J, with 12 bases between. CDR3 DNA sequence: TGTGCCAGCAGCTTATTGGGGACGGTGAACTATGGCTACACCTTC. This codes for CASSLLGTVNYGYTF.

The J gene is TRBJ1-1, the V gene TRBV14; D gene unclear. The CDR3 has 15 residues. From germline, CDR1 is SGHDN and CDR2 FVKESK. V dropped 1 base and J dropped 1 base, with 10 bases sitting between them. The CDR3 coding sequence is TGTGCCAGCAGCCAAGGTGGCCCCCGGAACACTGAAGCTTTCTTT. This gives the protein CASSQGGPRNTEAFF.

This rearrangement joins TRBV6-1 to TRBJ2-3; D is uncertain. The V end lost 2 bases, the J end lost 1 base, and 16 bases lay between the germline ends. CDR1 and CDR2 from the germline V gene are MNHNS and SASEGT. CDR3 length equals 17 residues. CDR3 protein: CASSEQPVGFGTDTQYF. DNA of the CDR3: TGTGCCAGCAGTGAACAGCCCGTGGGGTTCGGCACAGATACGCAGTATTTT.

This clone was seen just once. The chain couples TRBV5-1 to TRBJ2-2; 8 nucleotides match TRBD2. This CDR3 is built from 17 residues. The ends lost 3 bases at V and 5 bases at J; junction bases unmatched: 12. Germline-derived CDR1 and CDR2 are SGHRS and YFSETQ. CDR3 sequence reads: CASSWRSGLDLTGELFF. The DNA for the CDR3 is TGCGCCAGCAGCTGGAGGTCGGGACTAGACTTAACCGGGGAGCTGTTTTTT.

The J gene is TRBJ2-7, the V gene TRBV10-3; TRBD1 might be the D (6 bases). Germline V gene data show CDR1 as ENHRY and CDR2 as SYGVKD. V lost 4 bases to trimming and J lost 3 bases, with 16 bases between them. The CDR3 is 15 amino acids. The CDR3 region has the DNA TGTGCCATCAGTGGCACCGGGACACTTAGCTACGAGCAGTACTTC. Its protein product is CAISGTGTLSYEQYF.

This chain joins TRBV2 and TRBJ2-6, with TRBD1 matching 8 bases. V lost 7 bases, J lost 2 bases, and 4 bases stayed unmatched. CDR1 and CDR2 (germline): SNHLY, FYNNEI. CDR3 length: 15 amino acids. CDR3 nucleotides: TGTGCCAGCACCCCGACAGGGGCTGGGGCCAACGTCCTGACTTTC. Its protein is CASTPTGAGANVLTF.

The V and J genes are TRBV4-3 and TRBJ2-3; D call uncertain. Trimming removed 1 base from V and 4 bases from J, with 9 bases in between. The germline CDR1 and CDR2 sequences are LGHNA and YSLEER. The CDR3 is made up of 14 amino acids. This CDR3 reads CASSQVYRADTQYF. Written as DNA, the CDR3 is TGCGCCAGCAGCCAAGTTTATAGGGCAGATACGCAGTATTTT.

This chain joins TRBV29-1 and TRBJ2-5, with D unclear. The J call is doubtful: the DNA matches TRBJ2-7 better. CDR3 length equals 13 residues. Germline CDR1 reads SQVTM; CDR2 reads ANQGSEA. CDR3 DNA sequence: TGCAGCGTTGAAGCAAGTGGGGTCGGCGAGCAGTACTTC. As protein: CSVEASGVGEQYF.